This T cell receptor (beta chain) was captured by sequencing in a study of a mutant IDH1 vaccine in newly diagnosed glioma. As concerns this clone: The target antigen is unknown.

Germline CDR1 reads MNHNY; CDR2 reads SVGAGI (reference sequence). V shed 4 bases and J 7 bases; nucleotides not matched to a gene: 4. The CDR3 consists of 14 residues. Data came from immunoSEQ multiplex PCR; TCRdb stores just in-frame clones and leaves some out. The sample lists some 60,000 clones, approximately 80% occurring once. Specified time point: week 11, during vaccination. Doses consisted of 300 ug of mutant IDH1 20-mer peptide each, paired with topical imiquimod. This chain uses TRBV6-6 with TRBJ1-5, with TRBD1 matching 10 bases. The sequence derives from a man between 25 and 39 years old with glioma. Sequenced here: PBMCs, sampled from a glioma patient whose treatment included an IDH1 peptide vaccine. CDR3 amino acids: CASSSLDRGQPQHF. As DNA, the CDR3 is TGTGCCAGCAGTTCCCTGGACAGGGGGCAGCCCCAGCATTTT.